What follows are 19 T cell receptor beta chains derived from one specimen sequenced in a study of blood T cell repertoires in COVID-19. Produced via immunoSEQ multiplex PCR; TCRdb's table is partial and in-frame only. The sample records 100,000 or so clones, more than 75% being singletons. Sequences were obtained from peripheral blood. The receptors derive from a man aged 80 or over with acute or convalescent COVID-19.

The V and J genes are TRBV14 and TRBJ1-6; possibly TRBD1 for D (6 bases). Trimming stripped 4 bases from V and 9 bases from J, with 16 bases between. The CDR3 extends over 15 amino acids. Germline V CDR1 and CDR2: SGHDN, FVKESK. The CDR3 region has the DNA TGTGCCAGCAGCCGGGTTGTCAGGGGCATTTCACCCCTCCACTTT. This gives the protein CASSRVVRGISPLHF.

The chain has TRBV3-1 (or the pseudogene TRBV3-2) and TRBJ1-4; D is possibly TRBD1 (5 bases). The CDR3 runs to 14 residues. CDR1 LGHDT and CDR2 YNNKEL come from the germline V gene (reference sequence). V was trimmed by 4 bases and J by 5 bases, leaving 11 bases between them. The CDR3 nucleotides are TGTGCCAGCAGCCCGGACACTGTAAATGAAAAACTGTTTTTT. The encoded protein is CASSPDTVNEKLFF.

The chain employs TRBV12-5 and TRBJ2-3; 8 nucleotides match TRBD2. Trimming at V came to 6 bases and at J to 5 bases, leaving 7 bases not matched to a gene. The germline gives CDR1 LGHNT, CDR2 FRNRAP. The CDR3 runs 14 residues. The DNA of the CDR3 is TGTGCTAGTGGCACCGGGACTAGTATAGATACGCAGTATTTT. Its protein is CASGTGTSIDTQYF. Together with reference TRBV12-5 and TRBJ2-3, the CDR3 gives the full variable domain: DARVTQTPRHKVTEMGQEVTMRCQPILGHNTVFWYRQTMMQGLELLAYFRNRAPLDDSGMPKDRFSAEMPDATLATLKIQPSEPRDSAVYFCASGTGTSIDTQYFGPGTRLTVL.

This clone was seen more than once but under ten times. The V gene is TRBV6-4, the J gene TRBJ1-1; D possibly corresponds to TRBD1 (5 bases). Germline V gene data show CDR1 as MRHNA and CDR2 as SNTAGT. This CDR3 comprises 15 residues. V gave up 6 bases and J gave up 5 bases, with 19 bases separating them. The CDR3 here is CASRKIGGVWTEAFF. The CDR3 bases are TGTGCCAGCAGAAAAATTGGAGGGGTGTGGACTGAAGCTTTCTTT.

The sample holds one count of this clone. CDR3 loop: CSVDSSTDTQYF. CDR3 coding DNA: TGCAGCGTTGATTCTAGTACAGATACGCAGTATTTT. The chain links TRBV29-1 to TRBJ2-3; D is uncertain. Between the trimmed V and J ends, which lost 3 bases and 3 bases, there was a span of 7 bases. The CDR3 has 12 residues. Germline V gene sequence: CDR1 SQVTM, CDR2 ANQGSEA.

CDR3 in DNA: TGTGCCAGCAGCCCACGGAGCGGGGGGGCCGGTGAGCAGTTCTTC. Protein: CASSPRSGGAGEQFF. The chain has TRBV11-3 and TRBJ2-1, with 10 nucleotides matching TRBD2. The CDR3 has 15 amino acids. J gave up 9 bases and V 5 bases, and 10 bases lay outside the gene matches. Germline V gives CDR1 SGHNT, CDR2 YENEEA.

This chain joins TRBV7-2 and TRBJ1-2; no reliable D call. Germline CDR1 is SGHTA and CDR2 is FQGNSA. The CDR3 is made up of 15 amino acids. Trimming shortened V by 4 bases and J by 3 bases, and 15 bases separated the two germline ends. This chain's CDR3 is CASSSSGGQYYGYTF. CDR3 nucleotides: TGTGCCAGCAGCTCTTCCGGTGGGCAGTACTATGGCTACACCTTC.

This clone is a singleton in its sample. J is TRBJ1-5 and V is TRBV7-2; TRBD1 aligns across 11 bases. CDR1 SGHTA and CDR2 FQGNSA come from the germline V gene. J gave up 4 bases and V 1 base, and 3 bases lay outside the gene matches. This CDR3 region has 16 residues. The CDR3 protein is CASSLVGTGGNQPQHF. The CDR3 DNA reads TGTGCCAGCAGCTTAGTAGGGACAGGGGGAAATCAGCCCCAGCATTTT.

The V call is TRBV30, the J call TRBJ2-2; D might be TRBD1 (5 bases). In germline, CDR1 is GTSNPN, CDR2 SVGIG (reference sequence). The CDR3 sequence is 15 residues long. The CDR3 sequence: CARDSTPLRTGELFF. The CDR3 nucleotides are TGTGCTCGCGACAGCACTCCTCTTAGGACCGGGGAGCTGTTTTTT.

CDR3 protein: CASSLQAYGYTF. In DNA, the CDR3 is TGTGCCAGCAGTTTACAGGCTTATGGCTACACCTTC. This rearrangement joins TRBV28 to TRBJ1-2; D gene unclear. The V end was cut by 2 bases, the J end by 5 bases, with 6 bases between. This CDR3 spans 12 amino acids. Germline assignment: CDR1 MDHEN and CDR2 SYDVKM.

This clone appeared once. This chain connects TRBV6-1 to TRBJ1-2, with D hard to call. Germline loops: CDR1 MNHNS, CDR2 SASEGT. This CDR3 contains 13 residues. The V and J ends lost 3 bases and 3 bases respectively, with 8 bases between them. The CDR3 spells CASSEGVDYGYTF. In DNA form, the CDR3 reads TGTGCCAGCAGTGAGGGAGTAGACTATGGCTACACCTTC.

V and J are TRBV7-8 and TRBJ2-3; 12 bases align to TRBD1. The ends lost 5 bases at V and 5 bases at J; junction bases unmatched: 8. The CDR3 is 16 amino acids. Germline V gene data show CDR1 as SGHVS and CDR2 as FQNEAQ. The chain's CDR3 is CASSLMGQGARDTQYF. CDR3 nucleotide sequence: TGTGCCAGCAGCCTGATGGGACAGGGGGCACGAGATACGCAGTATTTT.

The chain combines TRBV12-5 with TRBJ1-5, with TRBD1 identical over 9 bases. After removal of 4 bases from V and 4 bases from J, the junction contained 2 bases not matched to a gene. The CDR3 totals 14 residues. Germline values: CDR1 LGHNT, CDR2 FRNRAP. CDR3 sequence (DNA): TGTGCTAGTGGTTCCGGGACAGGGAATCAGCCCCAGCATTTT. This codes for CASGSGTGNQPQHF.

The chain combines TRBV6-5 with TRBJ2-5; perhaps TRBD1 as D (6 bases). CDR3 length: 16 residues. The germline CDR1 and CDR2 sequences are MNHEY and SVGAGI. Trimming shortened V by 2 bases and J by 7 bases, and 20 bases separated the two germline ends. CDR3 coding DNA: TGTGCCAGCAGTTACCCCGCCGTGGGGGCCCGGGGGACCCAGTACTTC. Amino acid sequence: CASSYPAVGARGTQYF.

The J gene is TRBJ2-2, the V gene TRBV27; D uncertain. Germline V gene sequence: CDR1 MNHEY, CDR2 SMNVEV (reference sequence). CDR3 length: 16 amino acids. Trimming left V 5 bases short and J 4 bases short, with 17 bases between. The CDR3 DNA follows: TGTGCCAGCAGTCCAACAGTCATCCAGATCACCGGGGAGCTGTTTTTT. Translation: CASSPTVIQITGELFF.

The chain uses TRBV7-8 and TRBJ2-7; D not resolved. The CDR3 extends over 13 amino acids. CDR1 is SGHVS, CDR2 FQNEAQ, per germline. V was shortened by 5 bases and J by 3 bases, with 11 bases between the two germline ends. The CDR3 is CASSRTRDYEQYF. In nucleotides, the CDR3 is TGTGCCAGCAGCCGAACGAGAGACTACGAGCAGTACTTC.

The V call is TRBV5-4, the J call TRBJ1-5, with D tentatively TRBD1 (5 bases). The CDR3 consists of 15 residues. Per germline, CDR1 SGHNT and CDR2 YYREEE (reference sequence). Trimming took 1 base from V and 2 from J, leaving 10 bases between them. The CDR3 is CASSLKGEGNQPQHF. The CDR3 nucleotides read TGTGCCAGCAGCTTGAAAGGGGAAGGCAATCAGCCCCAGCATTTT.

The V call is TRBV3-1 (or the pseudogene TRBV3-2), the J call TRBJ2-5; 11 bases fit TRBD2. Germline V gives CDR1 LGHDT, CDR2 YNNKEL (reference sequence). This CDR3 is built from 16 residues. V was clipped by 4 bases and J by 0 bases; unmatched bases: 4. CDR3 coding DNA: TGTGCCAGCAGCCCCCAGACTAGCGGGGACCAAGAGACCCAGTACTTC. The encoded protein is CASSPQTSGDQETQYF.

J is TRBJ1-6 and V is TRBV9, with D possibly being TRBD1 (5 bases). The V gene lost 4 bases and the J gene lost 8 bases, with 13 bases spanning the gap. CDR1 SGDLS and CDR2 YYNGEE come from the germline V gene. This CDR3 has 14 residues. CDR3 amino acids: CASSSQGRDSPLHF. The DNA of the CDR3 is TGTGCCAGCAGCTCTCAGGGAAGGGATTCACCCCTCCACTTT.